This T cell receptor beta chain was retrieved from a study of cytomegalovirus exposure and HLA in healthy donors. Study as a whole: According to later analysis, the same platform produced the 120 or so validation and 666 first-cohort repertoires. Points from the study as a whole: A classifier reportedly called cytomegalovirus status with high sensitivity and specificity. In the 90 to 150 validation repertoires, more than 85% of cluster scores exceeded 0, per a later analysis.

V was clipped by 4 bases and J by 1 base; unmatched bases: 6. The CDR3 has 15 amino acids. The germline V gene has CDR1 SGHKS and CDR2 YYEKEE (reference sequence). For this clone: The antigen is unknown.

Sequencing was performed with immunoSEQ multiplex PCR; in TCRdb, only in-frame clones are kept and a portion is missing. The sample has 230,000 or so clones, just over 85% seen once; the top ten hold about 3%. It was the approximately 110-subject validation cohort, separate from the approximately 620-subject first cohort, to which the donors belonged. Sequenced: PBMCs. This TCR was recovered from a woman between 18 and 30 years old in good health and CMV-seronegative. The chain carries TRBV5-5 and TRBJ1-2, with 8 positions matching TRBD1. The CDR3 DNA follows: TGTGCCAGCAGCCCATACGACAGGGGTAACTATGGCTACACCTTC. Amino acid sequence: CASSPYDRGNYGYTF.